One and the same sample provided the 3 T cell receptor beta chains below, sequenced in a study of CD8 T cells in ankylosing spondylitis. A single record per CDR3 protein comes from TCRdb applying MiXCR to the 5' RACE reads. The sample holds fewer than 400,000 distinct CDR3 sequences, under 15% seen once. Material: blood, either unsorted or a sorted T cell fraction (not recorded which). Receptor source: a male donor with ankylosing spondylitis or in good health (not recorded which).

This clonotype occurred a few times. The V gene is TRBV10-3, the J gene TRBJ2-3; 13 nucleotides align to TRBD2. J was trimmed by 1 base and V by 6 bases; bases with no gene match: 4. This CDR3 spans 16 amino acids. Per the germline V gene, CDR1 is ENHRY and CDR2 is SYGVKD. The CDR3 reads CAISGLAGVRTDTQYF. The CDR3 DNA reads TGTGCCATCAGCGGACTAGCGGGAGTTCGCACAGATACGCAGTATTTT.

Ten or more counts support this clonotype. This chain links TRBV5-1 with TRBJ2-3, with 9 bases that match TRBD2. Germline CDR1 is SGHRS and CDR2 is YFSETQ. The CDR3 runs 15 residues. J was trimmed by 1 base and V by 3 bases; bases with no gene match: 3. The CDR3 sequence is CASSSWTSGTDTQYF. In DNA form, the CDR3 reads TGCGCCAGCAGCTCGTGGACTAGCGGCACAGATACGCAGTATTTT. The full variable domain, with the rest looked up from reference TRBV5-1 and TRBJ2-3, is KAGVTQTPRYLIKTRGQQVTLSCSPISGHRSVSWYQQTPGQGLQFLFEYFSETQRNKGNFPGRFSGRQFSNSRSEMNVSTLELGDSALYLCASSSWTSGTDTQYFGPGTRLTVL.

The genes are TRBV5-1 and TRBJ2-7, with D tentatively TRBD1 or TRBD2 (6 bases each). Trimming cost V 0 bases and J 5 bases, with 18 bases left between them. There are 16 residues in the CDR3. Per the germline V gene, CDR1 is SGHRS and CDR2 is YFSETQ. The CDR3 spells CASSLGSSGGRNEQYF. In DNA form, the CDR3 reads TGCGCCAGCAGCTTGGGGTCTTCCGGGGGCAGGAACGAGCAGTACTTC.